The rows below give T cell receptor beta chains drawn from one sample of a study of blood T cell dynamics during melanoma immunotherapy. Data came from immunoSEQ multiplex PCR; TCRdb stores just in-frame clones and leaves some out. The sample carries around 10,000 clones, 87% recorded once. Material: blood, obtained from a patient treated with checkpoint blockade. All receptors come from a human donor with melanoma. Each CDR3 is given with its conserved first and last residue. A D gene is named only where the DNA matches it firmly. The size field is filled for only some rows; it gives once, few, many or a size class.

j_gene,abundance,v_gene,d_gene,CDR3nt,CDR3aa
TRBJ1-1,few,TRBV15,.,TGTGCCACCAGCAGAGTCGGGAACACTGAAGCTTTCTTT,CATSRVGNTEAFF
TRBJ2-3,.,TRBV2,.,TGTGCCAGCAGTGAGTCGAGGGTCACAGATACGCAGTATTTT,CASSESRVTDTQYF
TRBJ2-7,once,TRBV20-1,.,TGCAGTGCTACTGCTTTATACGAGCAGTACTTC,CSATALYEQYF
TRBJ1-5,.,TRBV6-1,.,TGTGCCAGCAGTGAACATGGACAGCCCGCCGAGCATTTT,CASSEHGQPAEHF
TRBJ2-1,.,TRBV5-1,.,TGCGCCAGCAGCTTGGCCCGTGGCAGGGTAAGAGGTAATGAGCAGTTCTTC,CASSLARGRVRGNEQFF
TRBJ1-3,.,TRBV9,.,TGTGCCAGCAGCACCCTGGGGGGACCTGGAAACACCATATATTTT,CASSTLGGPGNTIYF
TRBJ2-5,.,TRBV7-2,.,TGTGCCAGCAGCCAAACCCGAAGCGGAGAGACCCAGTACTTC,CASSQTRSGETQYF
TRBJ2-3,.,TRBV14,.,TGTGCCAGCAGTTCCCAATGGGGGAAGGCCCCAGATACGCAGTATTTT,CASSSQWGKAPDTQYF
TRBJ2-2,.,TRBV4-1,.,TGCGCCAGCAGCCAAGACGCAGCCAGGGGGGACACCGGGGAGCTGTTTTTT,CASSQDAARGDTGELFF
TRBJ2-5,.,TRBV9,.,TGTGCCAGCAGCTTGGGACCTCAAGAGACCCAGTACTTC,CASSLGPQETQYF
TRBJ1-3,.,TRBV7-2,TRBD1,TGTGCCAGCAGCTCCCAGGGGGCGGCTGGAAACACCATATATTTT,CASSSQGAAGNTIYF
TRBJ2-2,few,TRBV6-4,.,TGTGCCAGCAGTTTAACCCCAGGGAACGGGGAGCTGTTTTTT,CASSLTPGNGELFF